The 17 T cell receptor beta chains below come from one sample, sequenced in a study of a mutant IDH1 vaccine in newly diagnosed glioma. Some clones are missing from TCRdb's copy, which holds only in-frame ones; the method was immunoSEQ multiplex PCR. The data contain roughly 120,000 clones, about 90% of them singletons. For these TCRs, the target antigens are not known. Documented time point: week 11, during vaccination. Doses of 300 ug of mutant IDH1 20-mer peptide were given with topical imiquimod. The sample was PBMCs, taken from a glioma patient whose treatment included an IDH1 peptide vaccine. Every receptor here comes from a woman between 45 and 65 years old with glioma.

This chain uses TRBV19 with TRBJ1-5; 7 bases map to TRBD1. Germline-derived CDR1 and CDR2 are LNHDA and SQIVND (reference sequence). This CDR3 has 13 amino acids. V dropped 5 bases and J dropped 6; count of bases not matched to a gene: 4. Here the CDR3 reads CASSARGTQPQHF. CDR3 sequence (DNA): TGTGCCAGTAGTGCCAGGGGGACTCAGCCCCAGCATTTT.

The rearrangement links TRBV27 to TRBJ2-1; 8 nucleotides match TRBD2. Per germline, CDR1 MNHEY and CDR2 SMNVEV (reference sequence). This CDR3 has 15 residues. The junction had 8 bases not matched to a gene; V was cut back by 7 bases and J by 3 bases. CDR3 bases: TGTGCCAGCAATCCTTGGACTAGCAGCTACAATGAGCAGTTCTTC. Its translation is CASNPWTSSYNEQFF.

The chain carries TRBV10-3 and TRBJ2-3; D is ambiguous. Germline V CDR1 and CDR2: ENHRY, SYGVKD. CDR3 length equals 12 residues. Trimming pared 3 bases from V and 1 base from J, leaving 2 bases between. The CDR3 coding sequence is TGTGCCATCAGTGACGGCACAGATACGCAGTATTTT. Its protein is CAISDGTDTQYF.

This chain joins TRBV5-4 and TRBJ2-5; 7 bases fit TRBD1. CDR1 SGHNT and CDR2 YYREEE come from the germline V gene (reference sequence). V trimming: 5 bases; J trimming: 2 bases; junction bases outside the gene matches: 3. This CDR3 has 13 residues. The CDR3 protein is CASSTGQQETQYF. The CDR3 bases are TGTGCCAGCAGTACGGGACAGCAAGAGACCCAGTACTTC. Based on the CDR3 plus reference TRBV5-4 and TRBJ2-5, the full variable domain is ETGVTQSPTHLIKTRGQQVTLRCSSQSGHNTVSWYQQALGQGPQFIFQYYREEENGRGNFPPRFSGLQFPNYSSELNVNALELDDSALYLCASSTGQQETQYFGPGTRLLVL.

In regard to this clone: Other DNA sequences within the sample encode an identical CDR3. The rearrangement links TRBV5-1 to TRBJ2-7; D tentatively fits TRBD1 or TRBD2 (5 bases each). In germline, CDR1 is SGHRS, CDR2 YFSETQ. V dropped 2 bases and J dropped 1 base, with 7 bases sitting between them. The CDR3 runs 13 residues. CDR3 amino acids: CASSFGASYEQYF. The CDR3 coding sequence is TGCGCCAGCAGCTTCGGGGCTTCCTACGAGCAGTACTTC.

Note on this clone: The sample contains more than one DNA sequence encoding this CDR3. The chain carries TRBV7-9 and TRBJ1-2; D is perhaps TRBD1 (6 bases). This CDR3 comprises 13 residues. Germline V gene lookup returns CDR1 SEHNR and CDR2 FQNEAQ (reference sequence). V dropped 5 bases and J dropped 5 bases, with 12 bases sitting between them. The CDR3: CASSIYTGYGYTF. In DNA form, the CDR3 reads TGTGCCAGCAGCATCTACACAGGGTATGGCTACACCTTC.

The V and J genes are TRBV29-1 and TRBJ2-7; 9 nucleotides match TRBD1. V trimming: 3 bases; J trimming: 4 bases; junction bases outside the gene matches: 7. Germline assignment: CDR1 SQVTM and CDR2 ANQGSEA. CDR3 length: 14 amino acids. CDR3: CSVDLTGGGYEQYF. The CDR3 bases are TGCAGCGTTGACCTAACAGGGGGCGGATACGAGCAGTACTTC.

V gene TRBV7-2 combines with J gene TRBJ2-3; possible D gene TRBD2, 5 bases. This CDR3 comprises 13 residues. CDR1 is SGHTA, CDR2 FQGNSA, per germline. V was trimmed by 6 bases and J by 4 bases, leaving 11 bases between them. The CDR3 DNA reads TGTGCCAGCAGTCCAACAGCGGCAGATACGCAGTATTTT. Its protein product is CASSPTAADTQYF.

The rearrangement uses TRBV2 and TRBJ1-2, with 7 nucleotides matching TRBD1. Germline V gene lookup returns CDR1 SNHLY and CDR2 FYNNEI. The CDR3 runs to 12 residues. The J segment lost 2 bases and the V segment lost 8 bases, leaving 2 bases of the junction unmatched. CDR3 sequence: CASLTGNYGYTF. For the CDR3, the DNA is TGTGCCAGCCTGACAGGGAACTATGGCTACACCTTC.

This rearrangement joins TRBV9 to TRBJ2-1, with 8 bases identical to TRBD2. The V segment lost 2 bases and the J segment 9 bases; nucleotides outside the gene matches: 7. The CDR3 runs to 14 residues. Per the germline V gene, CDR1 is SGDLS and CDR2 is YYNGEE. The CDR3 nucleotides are TGTGCCAGCAGCGTCCCGGGGGGGAGGACTGAGCAGTTCTTC. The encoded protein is CASSVPGGRTEQFF.

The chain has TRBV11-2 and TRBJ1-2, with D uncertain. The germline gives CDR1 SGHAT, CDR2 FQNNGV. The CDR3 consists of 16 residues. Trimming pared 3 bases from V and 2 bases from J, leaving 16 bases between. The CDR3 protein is CASSFPVGPLNYGYTF. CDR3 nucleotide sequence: TGTGCCAGCAGCTTTCCGGTCGGCCCGCTCAACTATGGCTACACCTTC.

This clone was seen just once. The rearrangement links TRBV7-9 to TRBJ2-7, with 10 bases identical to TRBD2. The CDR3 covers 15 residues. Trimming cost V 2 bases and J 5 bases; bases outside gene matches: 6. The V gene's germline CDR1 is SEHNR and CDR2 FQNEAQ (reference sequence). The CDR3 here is CASSLISGRFHEQYF. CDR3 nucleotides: TGTGCCAGCAGCTTAATTAGCGGGAGGTTCCACGAGCAGTACTTC.

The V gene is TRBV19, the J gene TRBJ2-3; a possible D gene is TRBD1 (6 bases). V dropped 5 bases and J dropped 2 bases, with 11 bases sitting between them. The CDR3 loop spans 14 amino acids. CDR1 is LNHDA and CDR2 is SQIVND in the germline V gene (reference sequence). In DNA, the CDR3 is TGTGCCAGTAGTCCCGGACAGTACACAGATACGCAGTATTTT. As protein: CASSPGQYTDTQYF. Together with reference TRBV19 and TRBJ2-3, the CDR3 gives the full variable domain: DGGITQSPKYLFRKEGQNVTLSCEQNLNHDAMYWYRQDPGQGLRLIYYSQIVNDFQKGDIAEGYSVSREKKESFPLTVTSAQKNPTAFYLCASSPGQYTDTQYFGPGTRLTVL.

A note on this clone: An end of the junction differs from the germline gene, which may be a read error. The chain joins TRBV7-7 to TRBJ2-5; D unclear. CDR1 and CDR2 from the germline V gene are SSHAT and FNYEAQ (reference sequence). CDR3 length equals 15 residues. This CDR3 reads CASSPRRRFQETQYF. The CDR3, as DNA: TGTGCTAGCAGCCCGCGTAGACGGTTCCAAGAGACCCAGTACTTC. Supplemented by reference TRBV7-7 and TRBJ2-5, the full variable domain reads GAGVSQSPRYKVTKRGQDVTLRCDPISSHATLYWYQQALGQGPEFLTYFNYEAQPDKSGLPSDRFSAERPEGSISTLTIQRTEQRDSAMYRCASSPRRRFQETQYFGPGTRLLVL.

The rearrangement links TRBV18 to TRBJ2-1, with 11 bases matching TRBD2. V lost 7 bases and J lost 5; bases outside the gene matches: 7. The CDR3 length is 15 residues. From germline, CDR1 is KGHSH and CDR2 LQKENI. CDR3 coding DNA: TGTGCCAGCTTAAAAGCGGGACTAGCGGACAATGAGCAGTTCTTC. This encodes CASLKAGLADNEQFF.

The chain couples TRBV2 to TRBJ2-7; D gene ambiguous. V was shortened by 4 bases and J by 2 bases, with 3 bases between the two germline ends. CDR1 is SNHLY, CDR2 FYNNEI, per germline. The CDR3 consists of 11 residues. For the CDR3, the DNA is TGTGCCAGCAGTGGGGCCTACGAGCAGTACTTC. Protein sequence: CASSGAYEQYF.

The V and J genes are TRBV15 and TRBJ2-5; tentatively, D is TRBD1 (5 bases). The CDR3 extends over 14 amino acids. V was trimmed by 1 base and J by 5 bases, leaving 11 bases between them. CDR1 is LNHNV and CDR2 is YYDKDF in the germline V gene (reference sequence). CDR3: CATSRVGQLETQYF. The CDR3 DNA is TGTGCCACCAGCAGAGTTGGACAACTGGAGACCCAGTACTTC.